Presented here are 24 T cell receptor beta chains from one specimen sequenced in a study of human T cells and chemical hapten exposure. TCRdb processed the RACE reads anew with MiXCR; each CDR3 protein has one entry. The repertoire holds 85,000 or so distinct CDR3 sequences, with roughly 10% as singletons. Time point reported: patch test 1, 2 weeks after DPC sensitization. Sample treatment: therapeutic diphenylcyclopropenone sensitization with weekly scalp DPC. The sequences come from whole blood, collected in connection with sensitization to the hapten diphenylcyclopropenone (DPC). The receptors come from a woman between 45 and 60 years old with alopecia areata. Some clones in this sample may be carry-over from other donors' samples.

This clonotype came up many times. V is TRBV5-1 and J is TRBJ2-7; a possible D gene is TRBD2 (6 bases). This CDR3 is built from 13 residues. Germline CDR1 and CDR2: SGHRS and YFSETQ. V was shortened by 3 bases and J by 3 bases, with 10 bases between the two germline ends. CDR3 DNA: TGCGCCAGCAGCTCTAGGAGGGGCTACGAGCAGTACTTC. As protein: CASSSRRGYEQYF. Complete variable domain (other parts from reference TRBV5-1 and TRBJ2-7): KAGVTQTPRYLIKTRGQQVTLSCSPISGHRSVSWYQQTPGQGLQFLFEYFSETQRNKGNFPGRFSGRQFSNSRSEMNVSTLELGDSALYLCASSSRRGYEQYFGPGTRLTVT.

The table lists this clonotype with a few counts. The chain links TRBV4-1 to TRBJ2-7; 12 positions agree with TRBD1. CDR1 and CDR2 (germline): MGHRA, YSYEKL. J was trimmed by 6 bases and V by 6 bases; bases with no gene match: 9. This CDR3 has 15 amino acids. In DNA form, the CDR3 reads TGCGCCAGCAGTATCACCGGGACAGGGGGCACCGAGCAGTACTTC. This translates into CASSITGTGGTEQYF.

This clonotype has ten or more counts. The chain combines TRBV12-3 or TRBV12-4 with TRBJ1-2; TRBD1 might be the D (6 bases). The CDR3 sequence is 15 residues long. Trimming stripped 6 bases from V and 5 bases from J, with 19 bases between. The CDR3 reads CASSRPSRTAYGYTF. DNA of the CDR3: TGTGCCAGCAGCCGACCAAGCCGGACAGCTTATGGCTACACCTTC.

There are many counts of this clonotype. V gene TRBV2 combines with J gene TRBJ1-2; 8 bases are a match to TRBD1. Germline V gene data show CDR1 as SNHLY and CDR2 as FYNNEI. There are 16 residues in the CDR3. The V and J ends lost 6 bases and 4 bases, in that order; junction bases with no gene match: 13. The CDR3 reads CASSRGQGSLGYGYTF. The CDR3 nucleotides read TGTGCCAGCAGCCGCGGACAGGGCTCTCTGGGCTATGGCTACACCTTC. Together with reference TRBV2 and TRBJ1-2, the CDR3 gives the full variable domain: EPEVTQTPSHQVTQMGQEVILRCVPISNHLYFYWYRQILGQKVEFLVSFYNNEISEKSEIFDDQFSVERPDGSNFTLKIRSTKLEDSAMYFCASSRGQGSLGYGYTFGSGTRLTVV.

This rearrangement joins TRBV12-3 or TRBV12-4 to TRBJ2-5; possible D gene TRBD2, 6 bases. V was clipped by 3 bases and J by 2 bases, with 7 bases between them. The CDR3 length is 13 residues. CDR3 sequence (DNA): TGTGCCAGCAGTTTTCGGGGGCAAGAGACCCAGTACTTC. Translation: CASSFRGQETQYF.

This clonotype was seen a few times. The chain combines TRBV7-3 with TRBJ2-4; 7 bases line up with TRBD1. CDR1 is SGHTA, CDR2 FQGTGA, per germline. V was pared by 3 bases and J by 0 bases, with 2 bases of the junction left unmatched. The CDR3 is made up of 15 amino acids. CDR3 sequence reads: CASSLTGSAKNIQYF. The CDR3 region has the DNA TGTGCCAGCAGCTTGACAGGGTCAGCCAAAAACATTCAGTACTTC.

The V gene is TRBV19, the J gene TRBJ1-5, with 11 positions matching TRBD1. Germline V gives CDR1 LNHDA, CDR2 SQIVND (reference sequence). The CDR3 runs 15 residues. The J segment lost 6 bases and the V segment lost 3 bases, leaving 4 bases of the junction unmatched. CDR3 in amino acids: CASSIGQGAVQPQHF. CDR3 DNA sequence: TGTGCCAGTAGTATCGGACAGGGGGCAGTTCAGCCCCAGCATTTT.

This chain's CDR3 is CASSQVLYQPQHF. CDR3 coding DNA: TGCGCCAGCAGCCAAGTGCTTTATCAGCCCCAGCATTTT. This rearrangement joins TRBV4-1 to TRBJ1-5; D unresolved. The ends were cut back, 1 base at V and 5 bases at J, with 6 bases in the middle. Germline CDR1 MGHRA, CDR2 YSYEKL. The CDR3 is 13 amino acids.

The rearrangement links TRBV7-8 to TRBJ2-2; perhaps TRBD1 as D (5 bases). Germline V lookup: CDR1 SGHVS, CDR2 FQNEAQ. Deletions cut 5 bases from V and 6 bases from J, with 10 bases between. The CDR3 has 13 residues. This chain's CDR3 is CASSPVGAGELFF. CDR3 sequence (DNA): TGTGCCAGCAGCCCAGTAGGGGCCGGGGAGCTGTTTTTT.

There are a few counts of this clonotype. V is TRBV20-1 and J is TRBJ2-5; possible D gene TRBD2, 7 bases. Germline CDR1 reads DFQATT; CDR2 reads SNEGSKA (reference sequence). This CDR3 region has 18 residues. The V gene lost 1 base and the J gene lost 0 bases, with 21 bases spanning the gap. CDR3 sequence reads: CSARALGGGDTNQETQYF. The DNA for the CDR3 is TGCAGTGCTAGAGCCCTCGGAGGGGGGGACACAAACCAAGAGACCCAGTACTTC.

This clonotype was observed at least ten times. This chain uses TRBV11-2 with TRBJ1-4, with a tentative D call TRBD1 (6 bases). The germline V and J ends were trimmed by 1 base and 7 bases, with 13 bases remaining between them. CDR3 length equals 15 residues. From germline, CDR1 is SGHAT and CDR2 FQNNGV. The CDR3, as DNA: TGTGCCAGCAGCTTAGTAAGGGGGGCTTCTGAAAAACTGTTTTTT. This sequence encodes CASSLVRGASEKLFF. Together with reference TRBV11-2 and TRBJ1-4, the CDR3 gives the full variable domain: EAGVAQSPRYKIIEKRQSVAFWCNPISGHATLYWYQQILGQGPKLLIQFQNNGVVDDSQLPKDRFSAERLKGVDSTLKIQPAKLEDSAVYLCASSLVRGASEKLFFGSGTQLSVL.

V usage is TRBV7-9 and J usage is TRBJ2-7; 7 bases match TRBD2. The CDR3 is 14 amino acids. Germline V CDR1 and CDR2: SEHNR, FQNEAQ (reference sequence). V lost 8 bases and J lost 4; bases outside the gene matches: 11. The CDR3 DNA follows: TGTGCCAGCGTCGATGGGCTAGCGGTTTACGAGCAGTACTTC. Its protein is CASVDGLAVYEQYF.

The table lists this clonotype with many counts. The J gene is TRBJ2-7, the V gene TRBV24-1; unclear D gene. The germline V and J ends were trimmed by 3 bases and 0 bases, with 14 bases remaining between them. The CDR3 is 16 amino acids. In germline, CDR1 is KGHDR, CDR2 SFDVKD. The CDR3 nucleotides read TGTGCCACCAGTGATGGGGTGAGGAGTAGCTCCTACGAGCAGTACTTC. This translates into CATSDGVRSSSYEQYF.

This clonotype has ten or more counts. The J gene is TRBJ1-3, the V gene TRBV3-1; no firm D call. The CDR3 contains 15 residues. V dropped 4 bases and J dropped 0 bases, with 10 bases sitting between them. The germline gives CDR1 LGHDT, CDR2 YNNKEL (reference sequence). CDR3 protein: CASSLGPNSGNTIYF. In DNA, the CDR3 is TGTGCCAGCAGCCTAGGCCCTAACTCTGGAAACACCATATATTTT.

This chain joins TRBV15 and TRBJ1-1; tentatively, D is TRBD1 (5 bases). The V gene lost 0 bases and the J gene lost 5 bases, with 16 bases spanning the gap. The V gene's germline CDR1 is LNHNV and CDR2 YYDKDF (reference sequence). This CDR3 region has 16 residues. The CDR3 nucleotides are TGTGCCACCAGCAGAGAGACGGGGCAAAAGGGGACTGAAGCTTTCTTT. Protein: CATSRETGQKGTEAFF.

This clonotype was found a few times. This chain's CDR3 is CSARLLVDTQYF. For the CDR3, the DNA is TGCAGTGCTAGACTCCTCGTTGATACGCAGTATTTT. This sequence joins TRBV20-1 and TRBJ2-3; no definite D call. V lost 2 bases to trimming and J lost 6 bases, with 9 bases between them. Germline V gene sequence: CDR1 DFQATT, CDR2 SNEGSKA (reference sequence). The CDR3 runs to 12 residues.

This clonotype was counted many times. V usage is TRBV12-3 or TRBV12-4 and J usage is TRBJ2-5; D is ambiguous. Trimming stripped 5 bases from V and 4 bases from J, with 11 bases between. The CDR3 runs to 13 residues. Here the CDR3 DNA reads TGTGCCAGCAGTCATTTTAAGGGAGAGACCCAGTACTTC. Translation: CASSHFKGETQYF.

About this clonotype: Since a much larger clone is just one base distant, this may be a read error. This chain uses TRBV7-9 with TRBJ2-7; D gene ambiguous. CDR3 length: 12 residues. Germline lookup yields CDR1 SEHNR and CDR2 FQNEAQ (reference sequence). The CDR3 DNA sequence: TGTGTCAGCAGCTTAGTCGCCTACGAGCAGTACTTC. As protein: CVSSLVAYEQYF. The whole variable domain, filled in from reference TRBV7-9 and TRBJ2-7, reads DTGVSQNPRHKITKRGQNVTFRCDPISEHNRLYWYRQTLGQGPEFLTYFQNEAQLEKSRLLSDRFSAERPKGSFSTLEIQRTEQGDSAMYLCVSSLVAYEQYFGPGTRLTVT.

This clonotype was detected many times. The chain employs TRBV29-1 and TRBJ2-7, with D tentatively TRBD1 or TRBD2 (5 bases each). The CDR3 is 12 amino acids. Per germline, CDR1 SQVTM and CDR2 ANQGSEA. V shed 6 bases and J shed 3 bases, with 12 bases lying between them. The CDR3 coding sequence is TGCAGCGTATTGACAGACTACTACGAGCAGTACTTC. This codes for CSVLTDYYEQYF.

Ten or more counts support this clonotype. V gene TRBV28 combines with J gene TRBJ1-1; D gene ambiguous. CDR1 MDHEN and CDR2 SYDVKM come from the germline V gene. The CDR3 runs 13 residues. V lost 5 bases to trimming and J lost 0 bases, with 7 bases between them. CDR3: CASSATLNTEAFF. In nucleotides, the CDR3 is TGTGCCAGCAGTGCAACACTGAACACTGAAGCTTTCTTT. Full variable domain (missing parts from reference TRBV28 and TRBJ1-1): DVKVTQSSRYLVKRTGEKVFLECVQDMDHENMFWYRQDPGLGLRLIYFSYDVKMKEKGDIPEGYSVSREKKERFSLILESASTNQTSMYLCASSATLNTEAFFGQGTRLTVV.

In this sample, this clonotype turned up many times. CDR3 region: CASSLDRVSGNYGYTF. The CDR3 bases are TGTGCCAGCAGCTTAGACAGGGTGTCAGGGAACTATGGCTACACCTTC. The genes are TRBV7-2 and TRBJ1-2; possibly TRBD1 for D (6 bases). Germline V lookup: CDR1 SGHTA, CDR2 FQGNSA. Trimming took 1 base from V and 2 from J, leaving 14 bases between them. CDR3 length: 16 amino acids. The full variable domain, with the rest looked up from reference TRBV7-2 and TRBJ1-2, is GAGVSQSPSNKVTEKGKDVELRCDPISGHTALYWYRQSLGQGLEFLIYFQGNSAPDKSGLPSDRFSAERTGGSVSTLTIQRTQQEDSAVYLCASSLDRVSGNYGYTFGSGTRLTVV.

There are a few counts of this clonotype. The chain is built from TRBV12-3 or TRBV12-4 and TRBJ2-7, with D unresolved. This CDR3 contains 12 residues. Trimming pared 5 bases from V and 7 bases from J, leaving 12 bases between. CDR3 sequence (DNA): TGTGCCAGCAGTACCCGTCTGGGGGAGCAGTACTTC. Its protein is CASSTRLGEQYF.

The chain is built from TRBV10-2 and TRBJ2-3; a possible D gene is TRBD2 (5 bases). The CDR3 length is 12 residues. The germline gives CDR1 WSHSY, CDR2 SAAADI. The V end lost 6 bases, the J end lost 5 bases, and 9 bases lay between the germline ends. In DNA form, the CDR3 reads TGCGCCAGCAGATCGGACTTAGATACGCAGTATTTT. Protein: CASRSDLDTQYF.

This clonotype was seen ten or more times. One end of the junction fails to match germline, which may point to a read error. The V gene is TRBV18, the J gene TRBJ2-1, with 9 bases aligning to TRBD1. Germline V gene lookup returns CDR1 KGHSH and CDR2 LQKENI. This CDR3 has 15 residues. CDR3 loop: CASSPQGAEYNEQFF. The DNA of the CDR3 is TGTGCCAGCTCGCCACAGGGGGCGGAATACAATGAGCAGTTCTTC.